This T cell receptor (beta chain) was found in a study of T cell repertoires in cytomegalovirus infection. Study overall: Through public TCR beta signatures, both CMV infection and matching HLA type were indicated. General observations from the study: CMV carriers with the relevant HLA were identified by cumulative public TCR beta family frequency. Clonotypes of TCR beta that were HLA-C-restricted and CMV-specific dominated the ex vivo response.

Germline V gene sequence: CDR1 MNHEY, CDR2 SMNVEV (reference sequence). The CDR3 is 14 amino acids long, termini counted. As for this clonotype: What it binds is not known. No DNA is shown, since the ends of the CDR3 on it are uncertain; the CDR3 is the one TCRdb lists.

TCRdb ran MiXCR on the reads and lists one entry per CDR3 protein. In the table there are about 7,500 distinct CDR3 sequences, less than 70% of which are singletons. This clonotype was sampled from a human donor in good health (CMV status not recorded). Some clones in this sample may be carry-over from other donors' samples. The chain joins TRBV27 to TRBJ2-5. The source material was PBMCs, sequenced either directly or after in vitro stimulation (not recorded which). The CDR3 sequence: CASILGSMPEIHYF.